The TCR beta chain described here comes from a study of blood T cell repertoires in COVID-19 (dated by TCRdb to about 2020). About the study as a whole: Samples covering the acute and convalescent phases of COVID-19 were provided by collaborators in the United States, Italy and Spain. The repertoires were released in a freely available public database meant as a resource for research on the immune response to SARS-CoV-2. The dataset comprised deeply sampled blood TCRbeta repertoires from subjects exposed to, actively infected with, or recovered from COVID-19. A de-identified subject ID, COVID-19 status, age in years and sex were almost always included in the sample metadata. Where available, HLA class I and class II types were obtained from metadata supplied by the sample provider rather than from assay-based typing. The prospective study material was composed of cDNA or gDNA derived from T cells, B-cell-depleted T cells, or PBMCs. The samples were drawn from two sources: the first 160 participants of the ongoing ImmuneRACE study, and 1,200 or so subjects contributed by 6 global collaborators.

Participants in the prospective study were aged 18 to 89 years, lived in about two dozen United States geographic areas, and enrolled through a virtual design. In the prospective study, cohorts were assigned on the basis of participant-reported clinical history obtained from a screening survey and a study questionnaire. Recovered participants in ImmuneRACE Cohort 3 were defined by two consecutive negative NP/OP PCR tests, clearance by a healthcare professional, or resolution of symptoms. Each participant in the prospective study had whole blood, serum and a nasopharyngeal or oropharyngeal swab collected by mobile phlebotomists. Over a 2-month period, participants in the prospective study had the option of providing additional blood draws and questionnaires. Blood samples from the prospective study were shipped frozen or at room temperature prior to DNA extraction. For CDR1 and CDR2, the germline V gene (reference sequence) lists SEHNR and FQNEAQ. V is trimmed back by 4 bases and J by 0 bases, and the junction contains 1 base that no gene match accounts for. The CDR3 goes from the cysteine to the phenylalanine over 15 residues. Only the CDR3 DNA is retained, 45 bases long and in frame from the first base.

TCRbeta CDR3 regions were amplified from genomic DNA using the immunoSEQ Assay, a bias-controlled multiplex PCR. Per the original workflow: Within the assay, amplification of reference gene primers was used to estimate how many nucleated cells each sample contained. To quantify the absolute abundance of each unique TCRbeta CDR3 rearrangement, sequence reads were collapsed and filtered. For each sample, productive Simpson clonality was calculated by taking the square root of Simpson's diversity index across productive rearrangements. TCRdb holds this immuneACCESS table with in-frame rearrangements only. Some clones are missing; in checked studies, unresolved V genes explain under half, and the rest has no known cause. Clone size and V and J calls were adopted from that table, with D and trimming inferred from the DNA. Present in this sample are some 140,000 clones, roughly 83% of which were seen just once. The ten largest clonotypes hold approximately 10% of the sample.

The study at large found these results: The amount of clinical and demographic metadata varied by source and participant and was provided uncurated.

Turning to this clone: No antigen is known for it. No base qualities exist here, and no much larger clone lies one base off it.

Sequenced sample: PBMCs or T cells enriched from blood (not recorded which). Recombination linked TRBV7-9 to TRBJ1-3, and TRBD1 matches 9 of the central bases. The source is a man in his fifties who had recovered from COVID-19. The CDR3 protein is CASSSQGASGNTIYF. The base sequence is TGTGCCAGCAGCTCACAGGGGGCCTCTGGAAACACCATATATTTT.